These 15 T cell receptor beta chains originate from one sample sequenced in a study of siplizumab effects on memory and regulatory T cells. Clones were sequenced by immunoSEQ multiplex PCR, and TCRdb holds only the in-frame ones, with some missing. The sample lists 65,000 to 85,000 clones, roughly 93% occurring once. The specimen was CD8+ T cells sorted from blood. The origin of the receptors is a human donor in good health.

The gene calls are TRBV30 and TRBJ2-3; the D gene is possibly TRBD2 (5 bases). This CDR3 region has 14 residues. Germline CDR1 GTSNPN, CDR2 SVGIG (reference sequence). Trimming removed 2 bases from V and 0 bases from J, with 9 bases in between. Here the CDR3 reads CAWSQERSTDTQYF. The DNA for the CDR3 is TGTGCCTGGAGTCAAGAGCGGAGCACAGATACGCAGTATTTT.

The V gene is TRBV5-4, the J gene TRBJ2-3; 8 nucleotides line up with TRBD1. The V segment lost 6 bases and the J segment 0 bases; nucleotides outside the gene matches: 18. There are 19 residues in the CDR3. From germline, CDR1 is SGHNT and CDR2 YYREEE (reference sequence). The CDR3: CASTGTGGTAISSTDTQYF. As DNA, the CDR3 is TGTGCCAGCACCGGGACAGGCGGGACAGCAATTTCTAGCACAGATACGCAGTATTTT.

In DNA form, the CDR3 reads TGTGCCAGCAGCCAAGGGGATTTCTGGTACGAGCAGTACTTC. Residues: CASSQGDFWYEQYF. The chain has TRBV14 and TRBJ2-7; the D is unclear. The length of the CDR3 is 14 residues. The V end was cut by 1 base, the J end by 4 bases, with 11 bases between. CDR1 is SGHDN and CDR2 is FVKESK in the germline V gene.

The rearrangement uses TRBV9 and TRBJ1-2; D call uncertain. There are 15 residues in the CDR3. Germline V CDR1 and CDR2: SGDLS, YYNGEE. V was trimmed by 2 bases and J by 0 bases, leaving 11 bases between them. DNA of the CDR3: TGTGCCAGCAGCGTCGAAGCCACCGCTAACTATGGCTACACCTTC. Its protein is CASSVEATANYGYTF.

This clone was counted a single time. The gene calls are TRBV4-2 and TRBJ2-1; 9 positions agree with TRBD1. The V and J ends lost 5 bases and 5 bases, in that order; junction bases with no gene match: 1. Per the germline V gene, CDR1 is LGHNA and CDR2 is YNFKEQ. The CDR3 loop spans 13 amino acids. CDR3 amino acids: CASSRDRDNEQFF. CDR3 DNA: TGTGCCAGCAGCAGGGACAGGGACAATGAGCAGTTCTTC.

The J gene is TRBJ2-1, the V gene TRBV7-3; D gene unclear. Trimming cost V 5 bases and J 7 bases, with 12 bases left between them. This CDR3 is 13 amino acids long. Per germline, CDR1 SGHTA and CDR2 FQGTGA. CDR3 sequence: CASSPPSGNEQFF. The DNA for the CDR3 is TGTGCCAGCAGCCCCCCCTCTGGAAATGAGCAGTTCTTC.

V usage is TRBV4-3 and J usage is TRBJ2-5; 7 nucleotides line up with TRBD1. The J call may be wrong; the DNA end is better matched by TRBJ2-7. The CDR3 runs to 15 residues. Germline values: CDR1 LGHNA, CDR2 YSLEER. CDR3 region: CASSQVRTGIYEQYF. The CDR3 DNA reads TGCGCCAGCAGCCAAGTTAGGACAGGAATCTACGAGCAGTACTTC.

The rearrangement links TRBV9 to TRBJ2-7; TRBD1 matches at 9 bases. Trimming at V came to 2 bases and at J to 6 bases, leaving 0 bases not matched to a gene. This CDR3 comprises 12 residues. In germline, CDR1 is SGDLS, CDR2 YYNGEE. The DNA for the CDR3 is TGTGCCAGCAGCGTGACAGGGGGCGAGCAGTACTTC. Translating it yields CASSVTGGEQYF.

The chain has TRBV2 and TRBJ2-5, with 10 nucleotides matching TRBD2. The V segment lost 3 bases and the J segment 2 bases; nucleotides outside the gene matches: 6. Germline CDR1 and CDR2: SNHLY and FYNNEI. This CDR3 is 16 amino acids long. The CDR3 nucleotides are TGTGCCAGCAGTGAGCGAGCGGGGGGGGAACAAGAGACCCAGTACTTC. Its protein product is CASSERAGGEQETQYF.

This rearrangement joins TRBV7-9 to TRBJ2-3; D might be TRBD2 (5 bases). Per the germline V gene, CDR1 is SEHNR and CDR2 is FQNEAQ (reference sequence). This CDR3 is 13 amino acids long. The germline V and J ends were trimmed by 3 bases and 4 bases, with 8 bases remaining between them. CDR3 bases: TGTGCCAGCAGCTTCCCTAGCTCAGATACGCAGTATTTT. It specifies CASSFPSSDTQYF.

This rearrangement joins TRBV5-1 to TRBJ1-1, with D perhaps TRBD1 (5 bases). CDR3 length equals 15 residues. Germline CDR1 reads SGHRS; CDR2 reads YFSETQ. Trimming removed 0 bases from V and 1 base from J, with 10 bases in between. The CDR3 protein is CASSLEQATNTEAFF. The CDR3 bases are TGCGCCAGCAGCTTGGAACAGGCGACGAACACTGAAGCTTTCTTT. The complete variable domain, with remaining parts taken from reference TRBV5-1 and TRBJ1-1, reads KAGVTQTPRYLIKTRGQQVTLSCSPISGHRSVSWYQQTPGQGLQFLFEYFSETQRNKGNFPGRFSGRQFSNSRSEMNVSTLELGDSALYLCASSLEQATNTEAFFGQGTRLTVV.

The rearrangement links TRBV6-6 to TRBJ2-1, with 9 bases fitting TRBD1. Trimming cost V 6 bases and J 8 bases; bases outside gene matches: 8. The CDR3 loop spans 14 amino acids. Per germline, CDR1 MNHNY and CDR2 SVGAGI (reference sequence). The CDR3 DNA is TGTGCCAGCAGCCCCGGGACAGGGTGGGATGAGCAGTTCTTC. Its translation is CASSPGTGWDEQFF.

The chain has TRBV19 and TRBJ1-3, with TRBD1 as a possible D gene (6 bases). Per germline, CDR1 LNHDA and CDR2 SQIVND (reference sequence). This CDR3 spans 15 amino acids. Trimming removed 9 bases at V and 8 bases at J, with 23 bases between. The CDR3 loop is CARNYREYPRDTIYF. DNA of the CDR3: TGTGCCAGGAACTACAGGGAATACCCGCGAGACACCATATATTTT.

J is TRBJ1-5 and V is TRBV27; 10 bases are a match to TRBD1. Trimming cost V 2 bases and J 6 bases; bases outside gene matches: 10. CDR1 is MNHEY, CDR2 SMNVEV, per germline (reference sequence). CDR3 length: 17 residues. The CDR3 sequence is CASSLAGQGQGSQPQHF. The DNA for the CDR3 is TGTGCCAGCAGTTTAGCGGGACAGGGACAGGGGAGTCAGCCCCAGCATTTT.

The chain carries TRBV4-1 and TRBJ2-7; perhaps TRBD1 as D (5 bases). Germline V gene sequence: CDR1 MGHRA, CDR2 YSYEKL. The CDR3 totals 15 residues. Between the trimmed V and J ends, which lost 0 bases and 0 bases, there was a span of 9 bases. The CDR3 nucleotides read TGCGCCAGCAGCCAAGAGTGGCAGGGCTCCTACGAGCAGTACTTC. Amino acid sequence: CASSQEWQGSYEQYF.